A single sample gave rise to the 5 T cell receptor beta chains below, sequenced in a study of cytomegalovirus exposure and HLA in healthy donors. PCR primers comprised 60 Vbeta and 13 Jbeta primers. The protocol was immunoSEQ multiplex PCR, while the TCRdb copy is restricted to in-frame clones and leaves out a portion. The repertoire holds 150,000 to 180,000 clones, with roughly four fifths as singletons. The material sequenced was PBMCs. The receptors were sampled from a young man in good health and CMV-seronegative.

The J gene is TRBJ2-5, the V gene TRBV9; unclear D gene. The CDR3 spans 16 residues. Germline CDR1 reads SGDLS; CDR2 reads YYNGEE. V was shortened by 0 bases and J by 1 base, with 13 bases between the two germline ends. The CDR3 DNA reads TGTGCCAGCAGCGTAGGTCCGATGGCGGCCCAAGAGACCCAGTACTTC. Its translation is CASSVGPMAAQETQYF.

The V call is TRBV6-5, the J call TRBJ1-2, with D possibly matching TRBD1 (5 bases). CDR3 length: 15 residues. Trimming removed 0 bases at V and 6 bases at J, with 14 bases between. The germline V gene encodes CDR1 MNHEY and CDR2 SVGAGI. Here the CDR3 reads CASSYSWGYRDGYTF. CDR3 sequence (DNA): TGTGCCAGCAGTTACTCGTGGGGCTACCGCGATGGCTACACCTTC.

The V gene is TRBV27, the J gene TRBJ2-7, with D possibly matching TRBD2 (5 bases). Per germline, CDR1 MNHEY and CDR2 SMNVEV (reference sequence). The V and J ends lost 3 bases and 2 bases respectively, with 11 bases between them. This CDR3 comprises 14 residues. CDR3 in DNA: TGTGCCAGCAGTTTTCAACCGCGGGCCTACGAGCAGTACTTC. This encodes CASSFQPRAYEQYF.

This clone was seen a single time. The chain links TRBV30 to TRBJ2-1; D gene unclear. The CDR3 has 11 amino acids. The germline V gene has CDR1 GTSNPN and CDR2 SVGIG (reference sequence). V was trimmed by 2 bases and J by 12 bases, leaving 11 bases between them. CDR3 sequence reads: CAWSHVGGQFF. The CDR3 DNA follows: TGTGCCTGGAGTCATGTCGGTGGGCAGTTCTTC.

The genes are TRBV21-1 and TRBJ2-1; the DNA was not used to check the table's D call, TRBD2. TRBV21-1 is described as a pseudogene. The CDR3 extends over 18 amino acids. The CDR3 nucleotides are TGTGCCAGCAGCAAGCTCTCTAGCGGGAGAGCGGTGGCCAATGAGCAGTTCTTC. Its protein product is CASSKLSSGRAVANEQFF.